A selection of T cell receptor beta chains follows, all from one sample in a study of cytomegalovirus exposure and HLA in healthy donors. Sequenced by immunoSEQ multiplex PCR; TCRdb stores in-frame clones only, minus some. The sample shows around 61,000 clones, approximately 92% of them seen only once. Sequenced sample: PBMCs. The receptors derive from a man in his late teens or twenties in good health and CMV-seronegative. CDR3s include the opening cysteine and the closing phenylalanine or tryptophan. The D gene is left open where the match is weak. Clone sizes are given selectively: once, few, many, or a class where the clone is expanded.

cdr3_length: 15
d_call: TRBD2
j_call: TRBJ2-7
clone_size: .
v_call: TRBV7-6
cdr3_nt: TGTGCCAGCGCTCGGACGGCGGGAGTGTCCTACGAGCAGTACTTC
cdr3_aa: CASARTAGVSYEQYF

cdr3_length: 13
d_call: .
j_call: TRBJ2-3
clone_size: .
v_call: TRBV7-3
cdr3_nt: TGTGCCAGCAGCCCCGAGGGCGGAGATACGCAGTATTTT
cdr3_aa: CASSPEGGDTQYF

cdr3_length: 14
d_call: .
j_call: TRBJ2-7
clone_size: medium-sized
v_call: TRBV27
cdr3_nt: TGTGCCAGCAGTTCACCGGGACTCTTATACGAGCAGTACTTC
cdr3_aa: CASSSPGLLYEQYF

cdr3_length: 12
d_call: .
j_call: TRBJ2-7
clone_size: .
v_call: TRBV7-8
cdr3_nt: TGTGCCAGCAGCTTAGGGAGCTACGAGCAGTACTTC
cdr3_aa: CASSLGSYEQYF

cdr3_length: 14
d_call: TRBD2
j_call: TRBJ2-7
clone_size: .
v_call: TRBV6-5
cdr3_nt: TGTGCCAGCAGATCTCGGGACTATACCTACGAGCAGTACTTC
cdr3_aa: CASRSRDYTYEQYF

cdr3_length: 18
d_call: .
j_call: TRBJ2-2
clone_size: .
v_call: TRBV11-2
cdr3_nt: TGTGCCAGCAGCTTACCCGGGACACAGGGAACGGGAACCGGGGAGCTGTTTTTT
cdr3_aa: CASSLPGTQGTGTGELFF

cdr3_length: 15
d_call: TRBD1
j_call: TRBJ2-5
clone_size: .
v_call: TRBV6-1
cdr3_nt: TGTGCCAGCAGTCAACTAAACAGGGGCCAAGAGACCCAGTACTTC
cdr3_aa: CASSQLNRGQETQYF

cdr3_length: 16
d_call: .
j_call: TRBJ1-3
clone_size: .
v_call: TRBV7-8
cdr3_nt: TGTGCCAGCACCCTCCTGAGTTCCCTCTCTGGAAACACCATATATTTT
cdr3_aa: CASTLLSSLSGNTIYF

cdr3_length: 20
d_call: TRBD2
j_call: TRBJ2-3
clone_size: once
v_call: TRBV4-1
cdr3_nt: TGCGCCAGCACCTTTGGGACTAGCGGGAGGGCCGGGATTCACACAGATACGCAGTATTTT
cdr3_aa: CASTFGTSGRAGIHTDTQYF

cdr3_length: 13
d_call: .
j_call: TRBJ2-5
clone_size: .
v_call: TRBV5-4
cdr3_nt: TGTGCCAGCACCCTAGACAGTCAAGAGACCCAGTACTTC
cdr3_aa: CASTLDSQETQYF

cdr3_length: 17
d_call: TRBD1
j_call: TRBJ2-5
clone_size: .
v_call: TRBV7-9
cdr3_nt: TGTGCCAGCACCTTTTCCGCCGGGACAGGGGTGGAAGAGACCCAGTACTTC
cdr3_aa: CASTFSAGTGVEETQYF

cdr3_length: 15
d_call: .
j_call: TRBJ2-3
clone_size: .
v_call: TRBV23-1
cdr3_nt: TGCGCCAGCAGTCAATCCGTAGTCTATACGGATACGCAGTATTTT
cdr3_aa: CASSQSVVYTDTQYF

cdr3_length: 16
d_call: TRBD2
j_call: TRBJ2-7
clone_size: .
v_call: TRBV6-5
cdr3_nt: TGTGCCAGCAGTTACATAACTAGCGGGATGTTCTACGAGCAGTACTTC
cdr3_aa: CASSYITSGMFYEQYF

cdr3_length: 17
d_call: TRBD1
j_call: TRBJ2-7
clone_size: .
v_call: TRBV25-1
cdr3_nt: TGTGCCAGCAGTGACCTCCGGTTAGGGACAGGGTTCTACGAGCAGTACTTC
cdr3_aa: CASSDLRLGTGFYEQYF

cdr3_length: 18
d_call: .
j_call: TRBJ1-5
clone_size: .
v_call: TRBV27
cdr3_nt: TGTGCCAGCAGTTCTACAGGGCCGCTCCTAACCTCTGATCAGCCCCAGCATTTT
cdr3_aa: CASSSTGPLLTSDQPQHF

cdr3_length: 13
d_call: TRBD1
j_call: TRBJ1-3
clone_size: once
v_call: TRBV28
cdr3_nt: TGTGCCAGCAGGAGGGGGCGAAGAAACACCATATATTTT
cdr3_aa: CASRRGRRNTIYF

cdr3_length: 16
d_call: .
j_call: TRBJ1-3
clone_size: .
v_call: TRBV5-1
cdr3_nt: TGCGCCAGCAGCCCCGAGGGTACGAGGGTCGGAAACACCATATATTTT
cdr3_aa: CASSPEGTRVGNTIYF

cdr3_length: 14
d_call: TRBD2
j_call: TRBJ2-7
clone_size: .
v_call: TRBV6-5
cdr3_nt: TGTGCCAGCAGTCCCGGACTAGCGGGAGTGGAGCAGTACTTC
cdr3_aa: CASSPGLAGVEQYF

cdr3_length: 15
d_call: TRBD1
j_call: TRBJ1-1
clone_size: .
v_call: TRBV14
cdr3_nt: TGTGCCAGCAGCGTTCGGACAGGGGCAAACACTGAAGCTTTCTTT
cdr3_aa: CASSVRTGANTEAFF

cdr3_length: 15
d_call: .
j_call: TRBJ1-5
clone_size: .
v_call: TRBV19
cdr3_nt: TGTGCCAGTAGTATCCAGGGGCAGTACAATCAGCCCCAGCATTTT
cdr3_aa: CASSIQGQYNQPQHF

cdr3_length: 18
d_call: .
j_call: TRBJ1-2
clone_size: .
v_call: TRBV27
cdr3_nt: TGTGCCAGCAGTTTTCCACACAGATACTCCCTCGCCTCCTATGGCTACACCTTC
cdr3_aa: CASSFPHRYSLASYGYTF

cdr3_length: 13
d_call: TRBD2
j_call: TRBJ2-7
clone_size: .
v_call: TRBV7-9
cdr3_nt: TGTGCCAGCAGCTCGACTAGCGCCGACGAGCAGTACTTC
cdr3_aa: CASSSTSADEQYF

cdr3_length: 13
d_call: .
j_call: TRBJ2-2
clone_size: .
v_call: TRBV6-5
cdr3_nt: TGTGCCAGCAGTTACGCAGGTTCCGGGGAGCTGTTTTTT
cdr3_aa: CASSYAGSGELFF

cdr3_length: 14
d_call: TRBD2
j_call: TRBJ2-7
clone_size: medium-sized
v_call: TRBV29-1
cdr3_nt: TGCAGCGTTAGCGGGGGAGGGGGGGCCAACGAGCAGTACTTC
cdr3_aa: CSVSGGGGANEQYF

cdr3_length: 10
d_call: .
j_call: TRBJ2-1
clone_size: once
v_call: TRBV29-1
cdr3_nt: TGCAGCGTTGTGAGGAATGAGCAGTTCTTC
cdr3_aa: CSVVRNEQFF

cdr3_length: 14
d_call: TRBD1
j_call: TRBJ2-5
clone_size: .
v_call: TRBV5-1
cdr3_nt: TGCGCCAGCAGCCCTTGGGACAGTCAAGAGACCCAGTACTTC
cdr3_aa: CASSPWDSQETQYF

cdr3_length: 13
d_call: .
j_call: TRBJ1-1
clone_size: once
v_call: TRBV7-9
cdr3_nt: TGTGCCAGCAGGGCGCAGGGAGGAACTGAAGCTTTCTTT
cdr3_aa: CASRAQGGTEAFF

cdr3_length: 13
d_call: TRBD2
j_call: TRBJ2-1
clone_size: .
v_call: TRBV4-1
cdr3_nt: TGCGCCAGCAGCCAGGGGGGGTACAATGAGCAGTTCTTC
cdr3_aa: CASSQGGYNEQFF

cdr3_length: 19
d_call: TRBD2
j_call: TRBJ2-1
clone_size: .
v_call: TRBV27
cdr3_nt: TGTGCCAGCAGTCTGGGACTAGCGGGGCTCCTTAGCTCCTACAATGAGCAGTTCTTC
cdr3_aa: CASSLGLAGLLSSYNEQFF

cdr3_length: 14
d_call: TRBD1
j_call: TRBJ1-4
clone_size: .
v_call: TRBV9
cdr3_nt: TGTGCCAGCAGCAAAACAGGGGGCGAGGAAAAACTGTTTTTT
cdr3_aa: CASSKTGGEEKLFF

cdr3_length: 16
d_call: .
j_call: TRBJ2-2
clone_size: .
v_call: TRBV5-5
cdr3_nt: TGTGCCAGCAGCCGAGGACAGTCCCCCCCCAGCGGGGAGCTGTTTTTT
cdr3_aa: CASSRGQSPPSGELFF

cdr3_length: 12
d_call: .
j_call: TRBJ2-7
clone_size: .
v_call: TRBV28
cdr3_nt: TGTGCCAGCAGACCCAGGGTTGGCGAGCAGTACTTC
cdr3_aa: CASRPRVGEQYF

cdr3_length: 11
d_call: .
j_call: TRBJ2-5
clone_size: .
v_call: TRBV20-1
cdr3_nt: TGCAGTGCTAGACAGGGGGAGACCCAGTACTTC
cdr3_aa: CSARQGETQYF

cdr3_length: 15
d_call: TRBD1
j_call: TRBJ1-5
clone_size: .
v_call: TRBV2
cdr3_nt: TGTGCCAGCAGGATGGACAGGTGGGGCAATCAGCCCCAGCATTTT
cdr3_aa: CASRMDRWGNQPQHF

cdr3_length: 15
d_call: TRBD1
j_call: TRBJ2-1
clone_size: .
v_call: TRBV6-5
cdr3_nt: TGTGCCAGCAGTTACGGGGGACAGGGCGGCAATGAGCAGTTCTTC
cdr3_aa: CASSYGGQGGNEQFF

cdr3_length: 15
d_call: TRBD2
j_call: TRBJ2-1
clone_size: .
v_call: TRBV7-8
cdr3_nt: TGTGCCAGCAGCTTCGAAGCGGGAGCAGACGATGAGCAGTTCTTC
cdr3_aa: CASSFEAGADDEQFF

cdr3_length: 17
d_call: TRBD1
j_call: TRBJ1-5
clone_size: once
v_call: TRBV4-1
cdr3_nt: TGCGCCAGCAGCCAATCCATTTTTGACAGGGGAGGTCAGCCCCAGCATTTT
cdr3_aa: CASSQSIFDRGGQPQHF

cdr3_length: 13
d_call: .
j_call: TRBJ1-1
clone_size: .
v_call: TRBV7-2
cdr3_nt: TGTGCCAGCAGCTTATCCCCGAGCACTGAAGCTTTCTTT
cdr3_aa: CASSLSPSTEAFF

cdr3_length: 15
d_call: .
j_call: TRBJ1-1
clone_size: .
v_call: TRBV18
cdr3_nt: TGTGCCAGCTCACCCCCTAGCGTCGGGGGGACTGAAGCTTTCTTT
cdr3_aa: CASSPPSVGGTEAFF

cdr3_length: 16
d_call: .
j_call: TRBJ2-7
clone_size: .
v_call: TRBV19
cdr3_nt: TGTGCCAGTAGTATGATGTCCAGGGCGAGCTCCTACGAGCAGTACTTC
cdr3_aa: CASSMMSRASSYEQYF

cdr3_length: 15
d_call: .
j_call: TRBJ2-2
clone_size: few
v_call: TRBV4-3
cdr3_nt: TGCGCCAGCAGCCAAGATTTGGGGAGCACCGGGGAGCTGTTTTTT
cdr3_aa: CASSQDLGSTGELFF

cdr3_length: 14
d_call: TRBD2
j_call: TRBJ2-5
clone_size: .
v_call: TRBV25-1
cdr3_nt: TGTGCCAGCAGTGATACTAGCGACAAAGAGACCCAGTACTTC
cdr3_aa: CASSDTSDKETQYF

cdr3_length: 14
d_call: .
j_call: TRBJ1-2
clone_size: .
v_call: TRBV9
cdr3_nt: TGTGCCAGCAGCGTCGACAAGGCTGACTATGGCTACACCTTC
cdr3_aa: CASSVDKADYGYTF

cdr3_length: 16
d_call: .
j_call: TRBJ2-1
clone_size: .
v_call: TRBV5-8
cdr3_nt: TGTGCCAGCCTCTCGTCGTCGCCTCAGGGTTACAATGAGCAGTTCTTC
cdr3_aa: CASLSSSPQGYNEQFF

cdr3_length: 11
d_call: .
j_call: TRBJ2-5
clone_size: .
v_call: TRBV9
cdr3_nt: TGTGTCCGTAACAGCCAAGAGACCCAGTACTTC
cdr3_aa: CVRNSQETQYF

cdr3_length: 14
d_call: TRBD2
j_call: TRBJ2-1
clone_size: .
v_call: TRBV6-5
cdr3_nt: TGTGCCAGCAGTCGGACTAGCGGGGGCAATGAGCAGTTCTTC
cdr3_aa: CASSRTSGGNEQFF

cdr3_length: 15
d_call: TRBD1
j_call: TRBJ2-2
clone_size: .
v_call: TRBV6-5
cdr3_nt: TGTGCCAGCAGTTACTTACAGGGGTTGGGCGGGGAGCTGTTTTTT
cdr3_aa: CASSYLQGLGGELFF

cdr3_length: 17
d_call: TRBD2
j_call: TRBJ2-1
clone_size: .
v_call: TRBV25-1
cdr3_nt: TGTGCCAGCAGTGAATCCGGGGGAGGGCCGGGGGTGGATGAGCAGTTCTTC
cdr3_aa: CASSESGGGPGVDEQFF

cdr3_length: 14
d_call: TRBD1
j_call: TRBJ1-2
clone_size: .
v_call: TRBV7-2
cdr3_nt: TGTGCCAGCAGCTCATCCAGGGGGGACTATGGCTACACCTTC
cdr3_aa: CASSSSRGDYGYTF

cdr3_length: 15
d_call: .
j_call: TRBJ1-5
clone_size: few
v_call: TRBV27
cdr3_nt: TGTGCCAGCACCCTAACGGGGGGAGGTGGCGGGCCCCAGCATTTT
cdr3_aa: CASTLTGGGGGPQHF

cdr3_length: 17
d_call: .
j_call: TRBJ2-1
clone_size: .
v_call: TRBV9
cdr3_nt: TGTGCCAGCAGCGTATGGGAAGCTGGGGGCTACTACAATGAGCAGTTCTTC
cdr3_aa: CASSVWEAGGYYNEQFF

cdr3_length: 14
d_call: TRBD1
j_call: TRBJ2-3
clone_size: .
v_call: TRBV5-1
cdr3_nt: TGCGCCAGCAACCCCAGACAGGGGACAGATACGCAGTATTTT
cdr3_aa: CASNPRQGTDTQYF